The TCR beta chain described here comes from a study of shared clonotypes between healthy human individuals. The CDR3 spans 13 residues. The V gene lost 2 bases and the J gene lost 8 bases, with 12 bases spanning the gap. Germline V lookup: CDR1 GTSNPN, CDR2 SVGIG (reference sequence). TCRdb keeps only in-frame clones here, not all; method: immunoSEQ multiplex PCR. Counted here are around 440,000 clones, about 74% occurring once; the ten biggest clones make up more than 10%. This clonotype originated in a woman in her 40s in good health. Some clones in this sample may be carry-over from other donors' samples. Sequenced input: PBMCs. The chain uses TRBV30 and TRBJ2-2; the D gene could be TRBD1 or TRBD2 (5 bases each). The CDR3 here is CAWSSGTMGELFF. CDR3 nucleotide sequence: TGTGCCTGGAGTTCTGGGACCATGGGGGAGCTGTTTTTT.